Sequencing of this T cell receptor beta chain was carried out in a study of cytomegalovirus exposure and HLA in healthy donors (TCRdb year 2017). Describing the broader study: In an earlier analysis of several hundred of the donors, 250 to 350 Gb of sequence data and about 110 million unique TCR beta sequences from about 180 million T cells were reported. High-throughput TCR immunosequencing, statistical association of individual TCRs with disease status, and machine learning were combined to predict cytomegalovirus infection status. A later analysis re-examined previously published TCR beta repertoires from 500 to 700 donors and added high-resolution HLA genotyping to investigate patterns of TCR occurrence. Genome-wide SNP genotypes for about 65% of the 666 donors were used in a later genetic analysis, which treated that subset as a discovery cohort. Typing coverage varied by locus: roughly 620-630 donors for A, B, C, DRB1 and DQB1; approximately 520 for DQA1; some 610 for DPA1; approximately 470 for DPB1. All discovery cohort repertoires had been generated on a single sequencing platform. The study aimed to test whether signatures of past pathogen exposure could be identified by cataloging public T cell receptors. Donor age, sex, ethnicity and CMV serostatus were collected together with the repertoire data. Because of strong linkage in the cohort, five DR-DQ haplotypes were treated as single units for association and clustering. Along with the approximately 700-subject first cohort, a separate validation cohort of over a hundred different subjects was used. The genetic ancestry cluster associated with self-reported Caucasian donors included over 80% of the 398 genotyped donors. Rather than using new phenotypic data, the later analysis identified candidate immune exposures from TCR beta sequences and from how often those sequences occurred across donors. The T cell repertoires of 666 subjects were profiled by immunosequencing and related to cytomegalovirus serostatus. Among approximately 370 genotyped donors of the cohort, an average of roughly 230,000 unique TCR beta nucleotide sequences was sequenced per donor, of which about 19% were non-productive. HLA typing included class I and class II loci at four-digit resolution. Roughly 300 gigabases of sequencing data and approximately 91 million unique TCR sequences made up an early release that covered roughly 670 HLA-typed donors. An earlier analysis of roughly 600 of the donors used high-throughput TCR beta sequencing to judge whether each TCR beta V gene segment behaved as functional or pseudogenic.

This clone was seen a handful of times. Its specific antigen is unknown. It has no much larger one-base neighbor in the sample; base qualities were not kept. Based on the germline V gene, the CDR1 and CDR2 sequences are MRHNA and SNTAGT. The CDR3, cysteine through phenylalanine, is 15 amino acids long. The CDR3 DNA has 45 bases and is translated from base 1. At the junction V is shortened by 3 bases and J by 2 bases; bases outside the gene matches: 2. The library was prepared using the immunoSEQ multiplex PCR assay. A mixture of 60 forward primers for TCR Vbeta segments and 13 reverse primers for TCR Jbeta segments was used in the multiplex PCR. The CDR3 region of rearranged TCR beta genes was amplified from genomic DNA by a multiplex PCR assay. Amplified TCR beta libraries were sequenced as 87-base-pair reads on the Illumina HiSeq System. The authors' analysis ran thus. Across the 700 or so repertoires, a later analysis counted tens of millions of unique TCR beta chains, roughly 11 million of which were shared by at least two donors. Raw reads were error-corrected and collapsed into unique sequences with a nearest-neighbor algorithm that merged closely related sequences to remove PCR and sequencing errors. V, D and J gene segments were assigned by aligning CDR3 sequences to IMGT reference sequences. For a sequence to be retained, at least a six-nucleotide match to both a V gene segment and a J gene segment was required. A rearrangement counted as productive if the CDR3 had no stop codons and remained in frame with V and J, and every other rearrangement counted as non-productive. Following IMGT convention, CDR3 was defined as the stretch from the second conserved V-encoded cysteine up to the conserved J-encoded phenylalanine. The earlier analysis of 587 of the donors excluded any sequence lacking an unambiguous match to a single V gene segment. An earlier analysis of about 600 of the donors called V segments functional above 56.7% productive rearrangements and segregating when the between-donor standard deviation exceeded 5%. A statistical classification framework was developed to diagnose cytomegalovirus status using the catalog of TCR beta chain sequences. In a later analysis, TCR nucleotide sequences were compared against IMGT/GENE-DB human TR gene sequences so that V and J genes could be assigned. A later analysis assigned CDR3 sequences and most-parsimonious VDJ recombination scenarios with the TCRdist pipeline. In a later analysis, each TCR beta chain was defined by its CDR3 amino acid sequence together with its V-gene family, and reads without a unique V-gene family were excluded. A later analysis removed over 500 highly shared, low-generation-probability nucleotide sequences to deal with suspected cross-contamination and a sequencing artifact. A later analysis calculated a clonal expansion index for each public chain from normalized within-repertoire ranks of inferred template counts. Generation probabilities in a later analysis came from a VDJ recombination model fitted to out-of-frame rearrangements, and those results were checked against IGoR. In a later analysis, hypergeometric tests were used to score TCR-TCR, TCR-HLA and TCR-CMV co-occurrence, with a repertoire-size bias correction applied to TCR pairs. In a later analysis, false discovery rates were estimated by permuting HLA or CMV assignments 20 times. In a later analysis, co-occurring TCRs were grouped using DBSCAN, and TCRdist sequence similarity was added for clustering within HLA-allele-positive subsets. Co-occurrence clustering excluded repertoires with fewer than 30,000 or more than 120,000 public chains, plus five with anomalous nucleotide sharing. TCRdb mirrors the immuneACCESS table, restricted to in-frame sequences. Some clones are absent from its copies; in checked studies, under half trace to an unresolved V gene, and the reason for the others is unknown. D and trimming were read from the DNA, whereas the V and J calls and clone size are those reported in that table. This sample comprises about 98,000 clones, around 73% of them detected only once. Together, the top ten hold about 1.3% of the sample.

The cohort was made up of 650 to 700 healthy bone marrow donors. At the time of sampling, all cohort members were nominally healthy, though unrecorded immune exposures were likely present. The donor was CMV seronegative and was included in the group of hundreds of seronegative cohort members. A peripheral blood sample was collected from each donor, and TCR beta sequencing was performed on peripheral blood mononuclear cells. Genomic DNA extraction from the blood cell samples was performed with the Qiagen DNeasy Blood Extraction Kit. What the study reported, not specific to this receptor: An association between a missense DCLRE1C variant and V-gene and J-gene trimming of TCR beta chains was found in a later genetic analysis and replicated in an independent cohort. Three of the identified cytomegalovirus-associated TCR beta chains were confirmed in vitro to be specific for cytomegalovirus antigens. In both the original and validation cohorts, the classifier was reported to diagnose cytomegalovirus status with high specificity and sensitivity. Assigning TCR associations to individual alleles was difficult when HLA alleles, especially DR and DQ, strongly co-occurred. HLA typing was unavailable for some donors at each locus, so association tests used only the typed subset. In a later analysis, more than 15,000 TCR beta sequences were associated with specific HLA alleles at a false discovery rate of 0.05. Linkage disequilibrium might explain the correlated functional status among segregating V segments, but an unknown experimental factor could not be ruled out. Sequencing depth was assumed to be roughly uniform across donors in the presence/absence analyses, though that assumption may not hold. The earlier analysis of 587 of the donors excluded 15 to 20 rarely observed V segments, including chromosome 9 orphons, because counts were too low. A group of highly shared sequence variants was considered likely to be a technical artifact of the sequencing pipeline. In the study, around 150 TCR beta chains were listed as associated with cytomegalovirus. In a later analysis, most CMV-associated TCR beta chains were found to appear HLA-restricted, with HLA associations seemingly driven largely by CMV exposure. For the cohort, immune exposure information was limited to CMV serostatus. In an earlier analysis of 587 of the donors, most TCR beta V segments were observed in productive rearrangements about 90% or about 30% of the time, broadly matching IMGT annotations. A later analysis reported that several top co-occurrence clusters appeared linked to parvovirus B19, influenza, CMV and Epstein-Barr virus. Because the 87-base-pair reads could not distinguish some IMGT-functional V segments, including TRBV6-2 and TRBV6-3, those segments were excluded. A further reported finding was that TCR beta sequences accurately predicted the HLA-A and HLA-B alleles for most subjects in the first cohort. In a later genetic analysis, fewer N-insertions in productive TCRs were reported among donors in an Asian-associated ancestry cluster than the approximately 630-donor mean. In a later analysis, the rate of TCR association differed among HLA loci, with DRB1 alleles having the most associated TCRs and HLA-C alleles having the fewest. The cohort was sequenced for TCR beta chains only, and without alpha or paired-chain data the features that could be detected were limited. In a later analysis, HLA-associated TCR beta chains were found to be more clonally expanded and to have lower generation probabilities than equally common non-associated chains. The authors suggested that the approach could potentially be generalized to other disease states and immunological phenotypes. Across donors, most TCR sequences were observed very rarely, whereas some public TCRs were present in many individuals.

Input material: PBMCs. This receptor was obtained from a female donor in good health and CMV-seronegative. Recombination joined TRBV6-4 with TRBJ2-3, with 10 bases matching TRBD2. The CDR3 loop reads CASSEGLADTDTQYF. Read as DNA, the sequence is TGTGCCAGCAGTGAAGGACTAGCGGACACAGATACGCAGTATTTT.